This T cell receptor (beta chain) was found in a study of cytomegalovirus exposure and HLA in healthy donors. Study-level points and caveats: It was reported that the classifier diagnosed cytomegalovirus status with high specificity and sensitivity in both the original and validation cohorts. When a later analysis compared HLA-associated TCR beta chains with equally common others, the HLA-associated chains turned out to be more clonally expanded and to have lower generation probabilities.

The study ran its PCR with 60 Vbeta and 13 Jbeta primers. Measured with immunoSEQ multiplex PCR; TCRdb has only the in-frame clones, and not every one. Here the sample spans hundreds of thousands of clones, approximately 84% being singletons. The CDR3 has 13 residues. The germline V gene encodes CDR1 PRHDT and CDR2 FYEKMQ (reference sequence). The ends were cut back, 3 bases at V and 4 bases at J, with 9 bases in the middle. For this clone: As yet, its antigen is unknown.

The genes are TRBV13 and TRBJ1-2; no firm D call. Sequencing was performed on PBMCs. The receptor was isolated from a woman aged 40 to 50 in good health and CMV-seronegative. Here the CDR3 DNA reads TGTGCCAGCAGCTTCCCCGGAGGCTATGGCTACACCTTC. It yields the protein CASSFPGGYGYTF.